The 18 T cell receptor beta chains given below trace back to one sample, sequenced in a study of blood T cell repertoires in COVID-19. Here immunoSEQ multiplex PCR was the method, and the copy in TCRdb shows in-frame clones only, minus some. The sample includes over 65,000 clones, 88% seen only once; the top ten take roughly 1.2%. Sample: peripheral blood. Receptors originate from a woman aged 60 to 75 with acute or convalescent COVID-19.

The chain couples TRBV28 to TRBJ2-1; TRBD1 matches at 8 bases. The CDR3 length is 14 residues. After removal of 3 bases from V and 7 bases from J, the junction contained 5 bases not matched to a gene. Looked up from germline, CDR1 is MDHEN and CDR2 is SYDVKM. The CDR3 spells CASSFAQGVNEQFF. CDR3 in DNA: TGTGCCAGCAGTTTTGCACAGGGGGTTAATGAGCAGTTCTTC.

The V and J genes are TRBV6-4 and TRBJ1-2; unclear D gene. There are 14 residues in the CDR3. Germline V gene lookup returns CDR1 MRHNA and CDR2 SNTAGT. V gave up 4 bases and J gave up 1 base, with 10 bases separating them. CDR3 sequence reads: CASSAGGYNYGYTF. The CDR3 DNA reads TGTGCCAGCAGTGCCGGCGGATATAACTATGGCTACACCTTC.

The gene calls are TRBV12-3 or TRBV12-4 and TRBJ2-1; D is ambiguous. CDR3 length: 12 residues. V gave up 5 bases and J gave up 11 bases, with 13 bases separating them. The CDR3, as DNA: TGTGCCAGCAGTCCACCAGTAGCACAGCAGTTCTTC. Translated: CASSPPVAQQFF.

This clone turned up a few times. The chain carries TRBV19 and TRBJ2-2, with 8 bases identical to TRBD1. Germline CDR1 is LNHDA and CDR2 is SQIVND (reference sequence). J lost 5 bases, V lost 3 bases, and 5 bases had no gene match. The CDR3 is 15 residues long. CDR3 DNA sequence: TGTGCCAGTAGTATCGACAGGGGAGGAACCGGGGAGCTGTTTTTT. Translation: CASSIDRGGTGELFF.

The gene calls are TRBV14 and TRBJ2-2; TRBD1 agrees at 9 bases. CDR3 length: 16 residues. J gave up 5 bases and V 4 bases, and 8 bases lay outside the gene matches. Germline V lookup: CDR1 SGHDN, CDR2 FVKESK. For the CDR3, the DNA is TGTGCCAGCAGCCTTATAACGGGACAGGGAACCGGGGAGCTGTTTTTT. Amino acids: CASSLITGQGTGELFF. Variable domain in full (rest from reference TRBV14 and TRBJ2-2): EAGVTQFPSHSVIEKGQTVTLRCDPISGHDNLYWYRRVMGKEIKFLLHFVKESKQDESGMPNNRFLAERTGGTYSTLKVQPAELEDSGVYFCASSLITGQGTGELFFGEGSRLTVL.

The chain combines TRBV21-1 with TRBJ2-7; TRBD2 was called by the table and not checked on the DNA. TRBV21-1 is an annotated pseudogene. The CDR3 contains 14 residues. The CDR3 DNA is TGTGCCAGCAGCAAAATACCGTCCTACGAGGAGCAGTACGTC. Translated, it gives CASSKIPSYEEQYV.

The chain joins TRBV5-5 to TRBJ2-2; 12 positions match TRBD2. J was trimmed by 4 bases and V by 4 bases; bases with no gene match: 5. Germline V gene data show CDR1 as SGHKS and CDR2 as YYEKEE (reference sequence). This CDR3 spans 16 amino acids. The CDR3: CASSLAGGPSTGELFF. For the CDR3, the DNA is TGTGCCAGCAGCCTAGCGGGGGGGCCTAGCACCGGGGAGCTGTTTTTT.

This clone was observed a single time. This rearrangement joins TRBV3-1 (or the pseudogene TRBV3-2) to TRBJ2-2; TRBD2 might be the D (6 bases). Germline assignment: CDR1 LGHDT and CDR2 YNNKEL (reference sequence). The CDR3 totals 16 residues. With 4 bases removed from V and 3 bases from J, the gap between germline ends came to 15 bases. The DNA for the CDR3 is TGTGCCAGCAGCCGCCCCGGAGGGCCGGACACCGGGGAGCTGTTTTTT. Translation gives CASSRPGGPDTGELFF.

The chain has TRBV5-1 and TRBJ2-1; TRBD2 might be the D (7 bases). Germline CDR1 is SGHRS and CDR2 is YFSETQ. The CDR3 covers 16 residues. V was cut by 0 bases and J by 4 bases, with 14 bases left in between. CDR3 loop: CASSLGPGGPYNEQFF. CDR3 coding DNA: TGCGCCAGCAGCTTGGGCCCGGGGGGCCCATACAATGAGCAGTTCTTC. The complete variable domain, with remaining parts taken from reference TRBV5-1 and TRBJ2-1, reads KAGVTQTPRYLIKTRGQQVTLSCSPISGHRSVSWYQQTPGQGLQFLFEYFSETQRNKGNFPGRFSGRQFSNSRSEMNVSTLELGDSALYLCASSLGPGGPYNEQFFGPGTRLTVL.

The genes are TRBV6-1 and TRBJ1-5; no reliable D call. Germline V CDR1 and CDR2: MNHNS, SASEGT. There are 15 residues in the CDR3. V was clipped by 2 bases and J by 0 bases, with 8 bases between them. This CDR3 is CASSEPGLSNQPQHF. The CDR3 bases are TGTGCCAGCAGTGAACCAGGCCTTAGCAATCAGCCCCAGCATTTT.

V usage is TRBV7-3 and J usage is TRBJ2-1; 11 bases are shared with TRBD2. The length of the CDR3 is 16 residues. CDR1 SGHTA and CDR2 FQGTGA come from the germline V gene. V lost 0 bases and J lost 6; bases outside the gene matches: 4. The CDR3 loop is CASSLTASGRSNEQFF. In DNA, the CDR3 is TGTGCCAGCAGCTTAACGGCTAGCGGGAGGTCCAATGAGCAGTTCTTC.

This CDR3 reads CASSQQSTDTQYF. CDR3 in DNA: TGTGCCAGCAGTCAACAGAGCACAGATACGCAGTATTTT. This chain uses TRBV6-4 with TRBJ2-3; D is undetermined. Germline loops: CDR1 MRHNA, CDR2 SNTAGT. This CDR3 region has 13 residues. The germline V and J ends were trimmed by 5 bases and 0 bases, with 6 bases remaining between them.

The V and J genes are TRBV19 and TRBJ1-5, with 10 bases matching TRBD1. Germline CDR1 and CDR2: LNHDA and SQIVND (reference sequence). CDR3 length equals 15 residues. V lost 6 bases, J lost 2 bases, and 4 bases stayed unmatched. In DNA form, the CDR3 reads TGTGCCAGTAGGACAGGGGGCGCGGGCAATCAGCCCCAGCATTTT. This gives the protein CASRTGGAGNQPQHF.

The chain has TRBV19 and TRBJ2-2; 10 bases line up with TRBD1. The CDR3 contains 18 residues. Germline V lookup: CDR1 LNHDA, CDR2 SQIVND (reference sequence). V trimming: 5 bases; J trimming: 1 base; junction bases outside the gene matches: 10. CDR3 protein: CASSPAGTGVMNTGELFF. CDR3 bases: TGTGCCAGTAGTCCCGCCGGGACAGGGGTAATGAACACCGGGGAGCTGTTTTTT.

The chain joins TRBV3-1 (or the pseudogene TRBV3-2) to TRBJ2-5; no clear D. From germline, CDR1 is LGHDT and CDR2 YNNKEL (reference sequence). V was pared by 7 bases and J by 7 bases, with 22 bases between. This CDR3 spans 15 amino acids. CDR3 nucleotide sequence: TGTGCCAGCACCCCAAGTATCGTCTACTCTGGGACCCAGTACTTC. It translates to CASTPSIVYSGTQYF.

The J gene is TRBJ2-5, the V gene TRBV14, with 8 bases matching TRBD2. The junction had 10 bases not matched to a gene; V was cut back by 5 bases and J by 5 bases. CDR1 is SGHDN, CDR2 FVKESK, per germline. The CDR3 spans 15 residues. The DNA for the CDR3 is TGTGCCAGCAGCTATAGCGGGAAGGGTTTGGAGACCCAGTACTTC. Translation gives CASSYSGKGLETQYF.

The V and J genes are TRBV19 and TRBJ1-6, with D maybe TRBD1 (6 bases). The V gene's germline CDR1 is LNHDA and CDR2 SQIVND (reference sequence). This CDR3 has 16 amino acids. V was trimmed by 0 bases and J by 3 bases, leaving 9 bases between them. CDR3 amino acids: CASSIDGGSYNSPLHF. In nucleotides, the CDR3 is TGTGCCAGTAGTATAGATGGGGGCAGCTATAATTCACCCCTCCACTTT.

This sequence joins TRBV5-1 and TRBJ1-1; D gene unclear. Germline CDR1 SGHRS, CDR2 YFSETQ. The CDR3 totals 14 residues. The ends were cut back, 4 bases at V and 4 bases at J, with 14 bases in the middle. CDR3 amino acids: CASSPSGWVTEAFF. For the CDR3, the DNA is TGCGCCAGCAGCCCTAGTGGGTGGGTCACTGAAGCTTTCTTT. The whole variable domain, filled in from reference TRBV5-1 and TRBJ1-1, reads KAGVTQTPRYLIKTRGQQVTLSCSPISGHRSVSWYQQTPGQGLQFLFEYFSETQRNKGNFPGRFSGRQFSNSRSEMNVSTLELGDSALYLCASSPSGWVTEAFFGQGTRLTVV.